This entry concerns a single T cell receptor beta chain. Produced via immunoSEQ multiplex PCR; TCRdb's table is partial and in-frame only. The repertoire holds 250,000 to 350,000 clones, with 70% to 90% as singletons. The CDR3 spans 13 residues. Germline lookup yields CDR1 KGHDR and CDR2 SFDVKD. Trimming pared 7 bases from V and 0 bases from J, leaving 6 bases between. This specimen comes from a study of blood T cell repertoires in COVID-19. The rearrangement uses TRBV24-1 and TRBJ1-5; D ambiguous. The receptor was isolated from a woman aged 60-70 years with acute or convalescent COVID-19. Sequenced: peripheral blood. This CDR3 is CATSQDSNQPQHF. CDR3 bases: TGTGCCACCAGCCAGGATAGCAATCAGCCCCAGCATTTT.